Shown below are 13 T cell receptor beta chains from a single sample sequenced in a study of shared clonotypes between healthy human individuals. Generated by immunoSEQ multiplex PCR, the TCRdb table keeps only in-frame clones and is missing some. The sample yields about a million clones, approximately 77% seen once. The specimen was memory CD4+ T cells from PBMCs. Regarding subset: CD45RA-negative fraction. The receptor set was obtained from a man between 18 and 35 years old in good health. Some clones in this sample may be carry-over from other donors' samples.

Concerning this clone itself: The junction departs from the called germline gene at one end, perhaps through a read error. Other DNA sequences in this specimen translate into the identical CDR3. The DNA for the CDR3 is TGTGCCAGCAGTTCCCTTGGGACCGGGACAGTAACTGAAAAACTGTTCTTT. The encoded protein is CASSSLGTGTVTEKLFF. J is TRBJ1-4 and V is TRBV27; 7 positions agree with TRBD1. The CDR3 runs 17 residues. CDR1 is MNHEY and CDR2 is SMNVEV in the germline V gene (reference sequence).

Points on this clone: Other DNA sequences of this sample code for an identical CDR3. J is TRBJ2-5 and V is TRBV6-1; D uncertain. Trimming shortened V by 2 bases and J by 5 bases, and 9 bases separated the two germline ends. This CDR3 spans 13 amino acids. CDR1 is MNHNS and CDR2 is SASEGT in the germline V gene. The CDR3 spells CASSEMAGETQYF. In DNA form, the CDR3 reads TGTGCCAGCAGTGAAATGGCCGGCGAGACCCAGTACTTC.

The chain couples TRBV5-1 to TRBJ2-1, with D unresolved. The V end lost 7 bases, the J end lost 3 bases, and 8 bases lay between the germline ends. Per the germline V gene, CDR1 is SGHRS and CDR2 is YFSETQ. The CDR3 extends over 12 amino acids. The CDR3: CASRAGYNEQFF. The CDR3 DNA is TGCGCCAGCCGGGCCGGCTACAATGAGCAGTTCTTC.

The rearrangement joins TRBV28 to TRBJ2-7; 12 bases agree with TRBD2. The CDR3 has 15 amino acids. J was trimmed by 3 bases and V by 2 bases; bases with no gene match: 2. CDR1 and CDR2 (germline): MDHEN, SYDVKM. CDR3 loop: CASSLPTSGSYEQYF. The CDR3 DNA sequence: TGTGCCAGCAGTTTACCGACTAGCGGGAGCTACGAGCAGTACTTC.

This clone occurred many times. The gene calls are TRBV30 and TRBJ1-1; D not resolved. The CDR3 is made up of 14 amino acids. V lost 4 bases and J lost 1, with 13 bases in between. Looked up from germline, CDR1 is GTSNPN and CDR2 is SVGIG (reference sequence). CDR3 DNA sequence: TGTGCCTGGACCAGAGGATGGGGGAACACTGAAGCTTTCTTT. Residues: CAWTRGWGNTEAFF.

The chain uses TRBV30 and TRBJ1-4, with D perhaps TRBD1 (6 bases). Trimming removed 2 bases from V and 4 bases from J, with 14 bases in between. The CDR3 spans 15 residues. Germline-derived CDR1 and CDR2 are GTSNPN and SVGIG (reference sequence). CDR3 sequence reads: CAWSPGQYYNEKLFF. CDR3 bases: TGTGCCTGGAGTCCCGGACAGTATTATAATGAAAAACTGTTTTTT.

This chain connects TRBV10-3 to TRBJ2-7; TRBD2 matches at 10 bases. CDR3 size: 14 residues. The junction had 7 bases not matched to a gene; V was cut back by 8 bases and J by 3 bases. The germline V gene encodes CDR1 ENHRY and CDR2 SYGVKD. This CDR3 is CAISGLAGDYEQYF. DNA for the CDR3: TGTGCCATCTCAGGGCTAGCGGGAGACTACGAGCAGTACTTC.

The chain recombines TRBV7-9 with TRBJ2-3; D perhaps matches TRBD1 (5 bases). In germline, CDR1 is SEHNR, CDR2 FQNEAQ (reference sequence). This CDR3 spans 15 amino acids. V was clipped by 5 bases and J by 1 base, with 13 bases between them. The DNA of the CDR3 is TGTGCCAGCAGCCGTGGGCAAGGGGGCACAGATACGCAGTATTTT. Translation gives CASSRGQGGTDTQYF. Full variable domain (rest looked up from reference TRBV7-9 and TRBJ2-3): DTGVSQNPRHKITKRGQNVTFRCDPISEHNRLYWYRQTLGQGPEFLTYFQNEAQLEKSRLLSDRFSAERPKGSFSTLEIQRTEQGDSAMYLCASSRGQGGTDTQYFGPGTRLTVL.

The chain couples TRBV19 to TRBJ1-1; the match to TRBD1 covers 8 bases. The CDR3 has 17 amino acids. Trimming removed 1 base from V and 3 bases from J; junction bases left unmatched: 10. Germline lookup yields CDR1 LNHDA and CDR2 SQIVND (reference sequence). The CDR3 protein is CASSIGVSGGAYTEAFF. CDR3 bases: TGTGCCAGTAGTATAGGGGTCTCAGGGGGCGCTTACACTGAAGCTTTCTTT.

This chain joins TRBV6-1 and TRBJ1-2, with a possible D match to TRBD1 (5 bases). The CDR3 is 15 amino acids. Trimming removed 0 bases from V and 4 bases from J, with 12 bases in between. In germline, CDR1 is MNHNS, CDR2 SASEGT. The CDR3 here is CASSEAGRGGYGYTF. Written as DNA, the CDR3 is TGTGCCAGCAGTGAAGCGGGACGAGGAGGCTATGGCTACACCTTC.

The chain employs TRBV7-9 and TRBJ2-1; 9 positions match TRBD2. The germline gives CDR1 SEHNR, CDR2 FQNEAQ (reference sequence). The CDR3 sequence is 19 residues long. J was trimmed by 0 bases and V by 10 bases; bases with no gene match: 19. The CDR3 DNA sequence: TGTGCCACCGCGCTCGGGACTAGCAGGAGTTTAAGCTCCTACAATGAGCAGTTCTTC. This sequence encodes CATALGTSRSLSSYNEQFF.

The rearrangement links TRBV7-9 to TRBJ2-3, with 9 bases identical to TRBD1. Germline assignment: CDR1 SEHNR and CDR2 FQNEAQ (reference sequence). The CDR3 contains 16 residues. The ends lost 4 bases at V and 6 bases at J; junction bases unmatched: 11. DNA of the CDR3: TGTGCCAGCAGCTGGACCGGGACAGGGTATTTCGATACGCAGTATTTT. Amino acid sequence: CASSWTGTGYFDTQYF.

V and J are TRBV19 and TRBJ1-1, with 11 positions matching TRBD1. CDR1 is LNHDA, CDR2 SQIVND, per germline (reference sequence). The CDR3 sequence is 14 residues long. The J segment lost 6 bases and the V segment lost 7 bases, leaving 7 bases of the junction unmatched. The CDR3 DNA follows: TGTGCCAGTACCAGGGACAGGGGGAGGGCTGAAGCTTTCTTT. As protein: CASTRDRGRAEAFF. Full variable domain (remainder filled in from reference TRBV19 and TRBJ1-1): DGGITQSPKYLFRKEGQNVTLSCEQNLNHDAMYWYRQDPGQGLRLIYYSQIVNDFQKGDIAEGYSVSREKKESFPLTVTSAQKNPTAFYLCASTRDRGRAEAFFGQGTRLTVV.